The following is a T cell receptor (beta chain) sequence with its context. One entry per CDR3 protein results from TCRdb running MiXCR on the 5' RACE reads. The top ten clones hold more than 20% of a sample with around 250,000 distinct CDR3 sequences, about 17% of them seen once. The data stem from a study of T-cell memory formation after mild COVID-19. After removal of 4 bases from V and 1 base from J, the junction contained 6 bases not matched to a gene. The CDR3 is 15 residues long. Germline CDR1 MGHRA, CDR2 YSYEKL. This chain uses TRBV4-1 with TRBJ2-5, with 7 positions matching TRBD2. Sequenced material: PBMCs or a T cell subset sorted from them (not recorded which). This TCR was sampled from a man younger than 30 who had mild COVID-19 (a few samples of this study predate the infection). Cell type and time point are not known. The CDR3 region is CASSPRGGSQETQYF. The DNA of the CDR3 is TGCGCCAGCAGCCCACGCGGGGGTTCCCAAGAGACCCAGTACTTC.